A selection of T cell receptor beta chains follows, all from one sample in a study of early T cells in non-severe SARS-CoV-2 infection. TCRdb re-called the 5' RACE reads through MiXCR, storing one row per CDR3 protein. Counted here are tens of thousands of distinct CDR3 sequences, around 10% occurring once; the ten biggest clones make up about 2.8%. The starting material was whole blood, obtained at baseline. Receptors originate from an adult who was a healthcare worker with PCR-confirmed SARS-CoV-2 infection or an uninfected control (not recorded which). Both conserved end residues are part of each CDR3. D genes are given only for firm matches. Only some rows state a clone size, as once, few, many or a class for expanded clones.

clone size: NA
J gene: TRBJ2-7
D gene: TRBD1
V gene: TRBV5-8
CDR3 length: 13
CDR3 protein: CASSITTGIEQYF
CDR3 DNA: TGTGCCAGCAGCATTACGACAGGGATCGAGCAGTACTTC

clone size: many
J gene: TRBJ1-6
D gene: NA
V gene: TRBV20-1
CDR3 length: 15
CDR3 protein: CSARAGGAGNSPLHF
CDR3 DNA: TGCAGTGCTAGGGCTGGCGGGGCCGGTAATTCACCCCTCCACTTT

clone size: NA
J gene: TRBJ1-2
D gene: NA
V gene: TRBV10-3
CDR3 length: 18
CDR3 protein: CAIPGRDGLENTNYGYTF
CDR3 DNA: TGTGCCATACCAGGGAGGGACGGACTAGAGAACACTAACTATGGCTACACCTTC

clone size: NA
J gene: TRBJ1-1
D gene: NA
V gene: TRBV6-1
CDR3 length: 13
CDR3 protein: CASRIDMNTEAFF
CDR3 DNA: TGTGCCAGCAGGATTGATATGAACACTGAAGCTTTCTTT

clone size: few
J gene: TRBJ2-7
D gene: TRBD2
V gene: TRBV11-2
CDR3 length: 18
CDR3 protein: CASSLATPSGGALYEQYF
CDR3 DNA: TGTGCCAGCAGCTTAGCTACCCCAAGCGGGGGGGCCCTCTACGAGCAGTACTTC

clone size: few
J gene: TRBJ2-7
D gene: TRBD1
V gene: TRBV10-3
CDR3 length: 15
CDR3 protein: CAIRGPGQQTYEQYF
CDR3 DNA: TGTGCCATCAGGGGCCCGGGACAGCAGACCTACGAGCAGTACTTC

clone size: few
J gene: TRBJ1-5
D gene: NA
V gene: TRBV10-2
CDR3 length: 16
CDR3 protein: CASSEPERGSNQPQHF
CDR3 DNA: TGCGCCAGCAGTGAGCCGGAGCGGGGTTCCAATCAGCCCCAGCATTTT

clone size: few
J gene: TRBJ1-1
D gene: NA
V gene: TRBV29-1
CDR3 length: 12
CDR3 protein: CSARTGNTEAFF
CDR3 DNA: TGCAGCGCCCGCACTGGGAACACTGAAGCTTTCTTT

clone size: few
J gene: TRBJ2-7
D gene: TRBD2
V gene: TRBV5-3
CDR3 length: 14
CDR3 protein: CARYPSGGFHEQYF
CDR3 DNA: TGTGCCAGATACCCTAGCGGGGGGTTTCACGAGCAGTACTTC

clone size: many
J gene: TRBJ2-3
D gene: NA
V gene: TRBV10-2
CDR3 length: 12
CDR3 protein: CASSDVYREGYF
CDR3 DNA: TGCGCCAGCAGTGATGTTTACAGGGAGGGGTATTTT

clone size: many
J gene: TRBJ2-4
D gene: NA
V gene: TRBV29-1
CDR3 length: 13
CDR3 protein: CSVEGGGKNIQYF
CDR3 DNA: TGCAGCGTTGAAGGGGGCGGGAAAAACATTCAGTACTTC

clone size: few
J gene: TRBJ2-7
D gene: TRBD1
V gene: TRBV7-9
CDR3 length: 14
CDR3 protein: CASTPRDRSYEQYF
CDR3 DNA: TGTGCCAGCACCCCCCGGGACAGGTCCTACGAGCAGTACTTC

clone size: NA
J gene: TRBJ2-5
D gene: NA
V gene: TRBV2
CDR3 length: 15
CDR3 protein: CASSERGTDRETQYF
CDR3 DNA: TGTGCCAGCAGCGAACGGGGGACCGACCGGGAGACCCAGTACTTC

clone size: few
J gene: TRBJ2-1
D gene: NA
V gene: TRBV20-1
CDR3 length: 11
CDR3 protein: CSALWGDEQFF
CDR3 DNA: TGCAGTGCTTTATGGGGTGATGAGCAGTTCTTC

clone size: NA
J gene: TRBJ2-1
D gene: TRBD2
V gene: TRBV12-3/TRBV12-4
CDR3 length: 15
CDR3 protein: CASSSAGGTYNEQFF
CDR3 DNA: TGTGCCAGCAGTTCCGCGGGGGGAACCTACAATGAGCAGTTCTTC

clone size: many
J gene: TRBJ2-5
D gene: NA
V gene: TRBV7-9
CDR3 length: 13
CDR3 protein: CASSLGGRETQYF
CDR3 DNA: TGTGCCAGCAGCTTAGGTGGGCGGGAGACCCAGTACTTC

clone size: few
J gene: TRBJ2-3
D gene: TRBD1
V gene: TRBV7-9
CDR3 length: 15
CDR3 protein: CASSPTGSSTDTQYF
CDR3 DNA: TGTGCCAGCAGCCCGACAGGGTCTAGCACAGATACGCAGTATTTT

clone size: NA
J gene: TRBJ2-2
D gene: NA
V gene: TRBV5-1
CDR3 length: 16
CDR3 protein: CASSLAGLKNTGELFF
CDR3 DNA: TGCGCCAGCAGCTTGGCCGGGCTCAAGAACACCGGGGAGCTGTTTTTT

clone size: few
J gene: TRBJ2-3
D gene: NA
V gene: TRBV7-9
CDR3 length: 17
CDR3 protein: CASSPEGGIRVTDTQYF
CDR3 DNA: TGTGCCAGCAGCCCCGAGGGAGGAATTAGAGTCACAGATACGCAGTATTTT

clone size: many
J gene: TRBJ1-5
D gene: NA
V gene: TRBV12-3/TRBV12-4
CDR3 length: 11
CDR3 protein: CASSLSQPQHF
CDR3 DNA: TGTGCCAGCAGTTTGAGTCAGCCCCAGCATTTT

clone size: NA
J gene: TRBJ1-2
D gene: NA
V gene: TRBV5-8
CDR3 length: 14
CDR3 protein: CASSLGATNYGYTF
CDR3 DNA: TGTGCCAGCAGCTTGGGGGCCACCAACTATGGCTACACCTTC

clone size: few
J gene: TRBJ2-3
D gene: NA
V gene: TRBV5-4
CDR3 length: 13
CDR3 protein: CASSRVKSDTQYF
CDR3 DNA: TGTGCCAGCAGCCGGGTTAAGTCTGATACGCAGTATTTT

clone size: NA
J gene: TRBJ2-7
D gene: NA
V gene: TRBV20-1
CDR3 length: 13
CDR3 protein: CSVKAGSSYEQYF
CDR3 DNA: TGCAGTGTTAAAGCGGGCTCCTCCTACGAGCAGTACTTC

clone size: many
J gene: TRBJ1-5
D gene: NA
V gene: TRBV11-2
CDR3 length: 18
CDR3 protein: CASGRTLGTAYSNQPQHF
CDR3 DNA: TGTGCCAGCGGCCGGACTCTGGGGACCGCTTATAGCAATCAGCCCCAGCATTTT

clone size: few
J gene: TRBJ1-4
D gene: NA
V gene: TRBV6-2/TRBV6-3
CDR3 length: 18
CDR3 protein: CASSTGGMHLTTNEKLFF
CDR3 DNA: TGTGCCAGCAGCACCGGGGGAATGCACTTAACAACTAATGAAAAACTGTTTTTT

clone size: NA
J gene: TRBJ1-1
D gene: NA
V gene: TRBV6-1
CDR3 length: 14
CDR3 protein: CASSTKTGNTEAFF
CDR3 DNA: TGTGCCAGCAGTACAAAAACAGGGAACACTGAAGCTTTCTTT

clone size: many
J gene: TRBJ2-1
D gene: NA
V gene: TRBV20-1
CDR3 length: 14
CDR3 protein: CSLLSINLYNEQFF
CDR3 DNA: TGCAGTCTACTTAGTATCAACCTATACAATGAGCAGTTCTTC

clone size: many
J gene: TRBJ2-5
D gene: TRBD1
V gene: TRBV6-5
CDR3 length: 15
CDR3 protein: CASSPSPTGQETQYF
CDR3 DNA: TGTGCCAGCAGTCCATCCCCGACAGGGCAAGAGACCCAGTACTTC

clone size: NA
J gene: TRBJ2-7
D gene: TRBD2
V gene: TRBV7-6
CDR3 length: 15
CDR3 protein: CASSPGGLAGYEQYF
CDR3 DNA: TGTGCCAGCAGCCCCGGGGGACTAGCGGGCTACGAGCAGTACTTC

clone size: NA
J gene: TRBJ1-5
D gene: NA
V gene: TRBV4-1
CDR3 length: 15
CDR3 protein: CASSQVWVSNQPQHF
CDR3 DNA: TGCGCCAGCAGCCAAGTCTGGGTTAGCAATCAGCCCCAGCATTTT

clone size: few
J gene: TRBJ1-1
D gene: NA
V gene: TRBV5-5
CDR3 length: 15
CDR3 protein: CASSSGWEMNTEAFF
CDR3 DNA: TGTGCCAGCAGCTCGGGATGGGAGATGAACACTGAAGCTTTCTTT

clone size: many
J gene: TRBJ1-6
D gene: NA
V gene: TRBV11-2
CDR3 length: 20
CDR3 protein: CASSHRRQGIILALNSPLHF
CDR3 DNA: TGTGCCAGCAGCCATAGGCGCCAGGGGATAATCCTGGCCCTGAATTCACCCCTCCACTTT

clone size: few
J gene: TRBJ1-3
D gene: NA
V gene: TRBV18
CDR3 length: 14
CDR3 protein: CASSQGTSGNTIYF
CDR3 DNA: TGTGCCAGCTCACAGGGGACCTCTGGAAACACCATATATTTT

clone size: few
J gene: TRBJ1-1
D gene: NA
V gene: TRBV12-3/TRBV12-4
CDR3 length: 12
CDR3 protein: CASSLRGTEAFF
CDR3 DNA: TGTGCCAGCAGTTTGCGGGGAACTGAAGCTTTCTTT

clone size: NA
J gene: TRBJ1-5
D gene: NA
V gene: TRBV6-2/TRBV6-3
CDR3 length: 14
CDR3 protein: CASSYVNSNQPQHF
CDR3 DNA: TGTGCCAGCAGTTACGTCAATAGCAATCAGCCCCAGCATTTT

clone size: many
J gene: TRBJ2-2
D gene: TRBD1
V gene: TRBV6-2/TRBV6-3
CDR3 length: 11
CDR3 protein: CASTPGQKLFF
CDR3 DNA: TGTGCCAGCACCCCGGGACAGAAGCTGTTTTTT

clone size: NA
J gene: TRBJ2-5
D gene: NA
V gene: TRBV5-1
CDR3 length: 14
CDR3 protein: CASSLVQGRETQYF
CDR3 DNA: TGCGCCAGCAGCTTGGTTCAGGGCAGAGAGACCCAGTACTTC